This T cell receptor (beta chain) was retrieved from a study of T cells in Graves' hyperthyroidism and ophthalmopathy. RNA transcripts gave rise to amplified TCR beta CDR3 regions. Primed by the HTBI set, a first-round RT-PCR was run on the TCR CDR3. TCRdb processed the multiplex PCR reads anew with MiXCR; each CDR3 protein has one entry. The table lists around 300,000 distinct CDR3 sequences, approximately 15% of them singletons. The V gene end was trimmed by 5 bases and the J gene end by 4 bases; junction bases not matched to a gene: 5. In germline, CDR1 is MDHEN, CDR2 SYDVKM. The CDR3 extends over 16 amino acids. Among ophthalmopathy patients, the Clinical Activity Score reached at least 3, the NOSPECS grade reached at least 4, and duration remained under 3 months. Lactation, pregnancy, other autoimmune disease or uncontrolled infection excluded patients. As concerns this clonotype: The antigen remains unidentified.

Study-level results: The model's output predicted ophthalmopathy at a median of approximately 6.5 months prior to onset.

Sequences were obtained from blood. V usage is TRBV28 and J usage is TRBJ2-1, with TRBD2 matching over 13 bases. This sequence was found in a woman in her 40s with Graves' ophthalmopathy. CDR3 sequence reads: CASSEPLAGGYNEQFF. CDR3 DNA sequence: TGTGCCAGCAGTGAACCACTAGCGGGGGGGTACAATGAGCAGTTCTTC.